One sample yielded the 4 T cell receptor beta chains listed below, sequenced in a study of blood T cell repertoires in COVID-19. Assay: immunoSEQ multiplex PCR; the TCRdb copy retains only in-frame clones and omits some. The sample consists of about 100,000 clones, approximately 79% of them appearing once. The sequencing input was peripheral blood. The receptors were sampled from a man aged 65-85 years with active or convalescent COVID-19.

V usage is TRBV3-1 (or the pseudogene TRBV3-2) and J usage is TRBJ2-5, with D tentatively TRBD2 (7 bases). The CDR3 is made up of 16 amino acids. V was pared by 4 bases and J by 5 bases, with 20 bases between. Germline CDR1 is LGHDT and CDR2 is YNNKEL (reference sequence). As DNA, the CDR3 is TGTGCCAGCAGCCCGCTGGCCCTCAGGGGAGGGGAGACCCAGTACTTC. Translating gives CASSPLALRGGETQYF.

This chain uses TRBV7-6 with TRBJ1-3; D gene ambiguous. This CDR3 is 15 amino acids long. Germline loops: CDR1 SGHVS, CDR2 FNYEAQ. The V end was cut by 5 bases, the J end by 0 bases, with 11 bases between. CDR3 coding DNA: TGTGCCAGCAGCCTCTCAGCGTTCTCTGGAAACACCATATATTTT. As protein: CASSLSAFSGNTIYF.

The rearrangement links TRBV2 to TRBJ2-4; weak D call: TRBD2 (5 bases). CDR3 length: 15 residues. V lost 2 bases and J 3 bases, leaving 11 bases between the germline ends. Germline CDR1 is SNHLY and CDR2 is FYNNEI. The CDR3 region is CASSEQRQSKNIQYF. The CDR3 nucleotides read TGTGCCAGCAGTGAACAGCGGCAGAGCAAAAACATTCAGTACTTC.

The genes are TRBV4-2 and TRBJ2-3, with 13 nucleotides matching TRBD2. V gave up 0 bases and J gave up 0 bases; unmatched junction bases: 3. In germline, CDR1 is LGHNA, CDR2 YNFKEQ. CDR3 length: 18 residues. The CDR3: CASSQELAGGSSTDTQYF. CDR3 nucleotides: TGTGCCAGCAGCCAAGAACTAGCGGGGGGGTCTAGCACAGATACGCAGTATTTT.